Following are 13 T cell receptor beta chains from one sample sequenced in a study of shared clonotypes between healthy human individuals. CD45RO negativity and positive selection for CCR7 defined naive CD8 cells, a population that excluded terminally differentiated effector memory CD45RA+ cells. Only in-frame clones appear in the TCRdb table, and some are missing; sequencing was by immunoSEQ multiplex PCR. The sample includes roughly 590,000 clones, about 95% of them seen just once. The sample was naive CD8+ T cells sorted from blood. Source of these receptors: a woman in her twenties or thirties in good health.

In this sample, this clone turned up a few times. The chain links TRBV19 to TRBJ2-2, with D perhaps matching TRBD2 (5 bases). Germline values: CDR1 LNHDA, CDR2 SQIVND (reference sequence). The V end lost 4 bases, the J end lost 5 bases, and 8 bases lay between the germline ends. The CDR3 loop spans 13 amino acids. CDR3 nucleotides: TGTGCCAGTAGTAGTAGAGGGACCGGGGAGCTGTTTTTT. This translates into CASSSRGTGELFF.

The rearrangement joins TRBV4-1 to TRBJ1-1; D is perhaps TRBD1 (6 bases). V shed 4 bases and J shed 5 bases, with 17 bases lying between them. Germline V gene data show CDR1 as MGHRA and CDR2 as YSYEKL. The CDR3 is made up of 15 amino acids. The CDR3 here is CASSRSQGRRTEAFF. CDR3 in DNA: TGCGCCAGCAGCCGATCACAGGGTCGGAGGACTGAAGCTTTCTTT.

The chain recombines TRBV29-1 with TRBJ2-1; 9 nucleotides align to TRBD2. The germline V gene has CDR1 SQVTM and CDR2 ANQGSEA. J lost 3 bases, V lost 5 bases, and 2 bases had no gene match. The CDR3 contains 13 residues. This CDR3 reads CSVRLADYNEQFF. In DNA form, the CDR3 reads TGCAGCGTTCGACTAGCGGACTACAATGAGCAGTTCTTC.

Written as DNA, the CDR3 is TGCGCCAGCAGCACCTTCCATGGGAATGAGCAGTTCTTC. It translates to CASSTFHGNEQFF. The gene calls are TRBV4-1 and TRBJ2-1, with no clear D. The germline V and J ends were trimmed by 5 bases and 7 bases, with 12 bases remaining between them. Germline V gene data show CDR1 as MGHRA and CDR2 as YSYEKL. This CDR3 is 13 amino acids long.

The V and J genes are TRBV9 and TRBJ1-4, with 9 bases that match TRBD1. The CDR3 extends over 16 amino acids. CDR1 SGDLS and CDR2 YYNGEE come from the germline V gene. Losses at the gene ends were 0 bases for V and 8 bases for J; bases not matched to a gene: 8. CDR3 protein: CASSVGLRDRVEKLFF. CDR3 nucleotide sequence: TGTGCCAGCAGCGTAGGTCTCCGGGACAGGGTCGAAAAACTGTTTTTT. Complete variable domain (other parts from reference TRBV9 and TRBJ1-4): DSGVTQTPKHLITATGQRVTLRCSPRSGDLSVYWYQQSLDQGLQFLIQYYNGEERAKGNILERFSAQQFPDLHSELNLSSLELGDSALYFCASSVGLRDRVEKLFFGSGTQLSVL.

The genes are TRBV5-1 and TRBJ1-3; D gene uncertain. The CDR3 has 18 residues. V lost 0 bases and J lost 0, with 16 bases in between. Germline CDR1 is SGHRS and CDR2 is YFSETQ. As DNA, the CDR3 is TGCGCCAGCAGCTTGGACGAGTCTCACCAAATCTCTGGAAACACCATATATTTT. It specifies CASSLDESHQISGNTIYF.

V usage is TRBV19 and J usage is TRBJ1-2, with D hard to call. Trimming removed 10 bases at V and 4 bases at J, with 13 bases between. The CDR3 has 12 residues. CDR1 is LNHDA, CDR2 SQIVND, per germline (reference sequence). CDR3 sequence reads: CATRLGVYGYTF. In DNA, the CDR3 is TGTGCCACCAGATTGGGAGTCTATGGCTACACCTTC. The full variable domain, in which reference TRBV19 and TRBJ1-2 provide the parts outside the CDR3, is DGGITQSPKYLFRKEGQNVTLSCEQNLNHDAMYWYRQDPGQGLRLIYYSQIVNDFQKGDIAEGYSVSREKKESFPLTVTSAQKNPTAFYLCATRLGVYGYTFGSGTRLTVV.

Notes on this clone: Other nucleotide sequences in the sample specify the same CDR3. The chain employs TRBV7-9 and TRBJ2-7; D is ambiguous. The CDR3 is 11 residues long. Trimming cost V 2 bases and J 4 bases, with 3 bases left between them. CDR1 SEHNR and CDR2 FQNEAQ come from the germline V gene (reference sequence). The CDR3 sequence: CASSLSYEQYF. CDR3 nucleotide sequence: TGTGCCAGCAGCTTATCGTACGAGCAGTACTTC.

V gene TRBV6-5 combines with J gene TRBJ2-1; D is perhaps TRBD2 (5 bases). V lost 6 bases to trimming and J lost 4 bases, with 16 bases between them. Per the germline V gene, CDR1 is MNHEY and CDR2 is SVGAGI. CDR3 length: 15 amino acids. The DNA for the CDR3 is TGTGCCAGCAGCACGGGCGGGTATGGGTACAATGAGCAGTTCTTC. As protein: CASSTGGYGYNEQFF.

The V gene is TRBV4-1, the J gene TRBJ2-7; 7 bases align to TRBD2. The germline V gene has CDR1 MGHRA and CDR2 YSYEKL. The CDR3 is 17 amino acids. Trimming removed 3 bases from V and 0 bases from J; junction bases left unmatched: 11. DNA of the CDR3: TGCGCCAGCAGCCAGGGGGGTCTAGCGGACACCTCCTACGAGCAGTACTTC. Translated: CASSQGGLADTSYEQYF.

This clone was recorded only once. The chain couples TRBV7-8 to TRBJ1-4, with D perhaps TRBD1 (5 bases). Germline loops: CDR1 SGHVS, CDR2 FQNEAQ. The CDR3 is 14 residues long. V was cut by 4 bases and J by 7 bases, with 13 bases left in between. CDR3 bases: TGTGCCAGCAGCTCCCCGGGACGGGGTGAAAAACTGTTTTTT. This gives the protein CASSSPGRGEKLFF.

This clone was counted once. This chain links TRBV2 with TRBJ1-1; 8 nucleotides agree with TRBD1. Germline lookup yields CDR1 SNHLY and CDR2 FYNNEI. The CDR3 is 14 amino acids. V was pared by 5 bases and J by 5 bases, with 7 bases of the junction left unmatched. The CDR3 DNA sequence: TGTGCCAGCAGTCCTCTGACAGGGGTGACTGAAGCTTTCTTT. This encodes CASSPLTGVTEAFF.

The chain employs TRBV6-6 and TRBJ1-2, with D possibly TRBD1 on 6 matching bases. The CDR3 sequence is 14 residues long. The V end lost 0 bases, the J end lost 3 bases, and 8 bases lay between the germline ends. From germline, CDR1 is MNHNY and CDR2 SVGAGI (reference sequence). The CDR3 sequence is CASSYSQGYYGYTF. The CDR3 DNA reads TGTGCCAGCAGTTACTCGCAGGGGTACTATGGCTACACCTTC.